This T cell receptor (beta chain) was captured in a study of technical replicates of blood from a few donors. Generated by immunoSEQ multiplex PCR, the TCRdb table keeps only in-frame clones and is missing some. The profile shows roughly 11,000 clones, 90% to 95% of them singletons. The CDR3 loop spans 14 amino acids. The germline CDR1 and CDR2 sequences are WSHSY and SAAADI. With 3 bases removed from V and 0 bases from J, the gap between germline ends came to 6 bases. The sequenced sample was PBMCs. This sequence was found in a human donor in good health. The chain links TRBV10-2 to TRBJ1-3; maybe TRBD1 (5 bases). CDR3 loop: CASSEGVSGNTIYF. CDR3 nucleotides: TGCGCCAGCAGTGAAGGGGTCTCTGGAAACACCATATATTTT.